This T cell receptor beta chain was recovered during a study of OX40 agonist ivuxolimab in advanced cancers. Study-wide context: Earlier treatment with anti-PD-1, anti-PD-L1 or anti-CTLA-4 was permitted, and 35% to 45% had received some. Study-level results: Relative to CD4+ cells, CD8+ T cells on average had more expanded clones. Low normalized T-cell clonal expansion also characterized some of the nonresponders.

This CDR3 contains 15 residues. Germline V gene sequence: CDR1 SGHTA, CDR2 FQGNSA. V was pared by 5 bases and J by 5 bases, with 5 bases of the junction left unmatched. Points on this clone: Antigen unknown.

The table came from immunoSEQ multiplex PCR; TCRdb's copy has only in-frame clones and leaves some out. The sample has about 77,000 clones, 80% to 90% seen once. The sequence was collected from an adult with an advanced solid tumor such as melanoma, head and neck, liver or kidney cancer. The V and J genes are TRBV7-2 and TRBJ1-6, with 8 nucleotides matching TRBD1. Sequencing used CD4+ or CD8+ T cells sorted from blood, obtained in a trial of the OX40 agonist ivuxolimab. The CDR3, as DNA: TGTGCCAGCAGCCAACACAGGGGGGATAATTCACCCCTCCACTTT. This translates into CASSQHRGDNSPLHF.